This TCR beta chain was recovered during a study of blood T cell repertoires in COVID-19. Study details: Acute and convalescent COVID-19 samples came from the United States, Italy and Spain. T cells, B-cell-depleted T cells, or PBMCs supplied cDNA or gDNA.

The V and J ends lost 5 bases and 2 bases, in that order; junction bases with no gene match: 6. Germline CDR1 SEHNR, CDR2 FQNEAQ (reference sequence). This CDR3 spans 15 amino acids. Authors' processing steps: Amplification with reference gene primers provided the estimates of nucleated cell counts. Libraries were prepared by immunoSEQ multiplex PCR; TCRdb keeps only in-frame clonotypes and omits some of them. V and J calls plus clone size are reproduced from that table; the DNA served to infer D and trimming. The data contain about 78,000 clones, roughly 80% of them singletons. The clonotype comes from a human donor in a cohort sampled during active COVID-19. The chain carries TRBV7-9 and TRBJ2-7; 10 nucleotides agree with TRBD1. Sequencing was performed on peripheral blood. The CDR3 DNA is TGTGCCAGCAGCCCCTCCGGACAGGGGGCCTACGAGCAGTACTTC. As protein: CASSPSGQGAYEQYF.